This T cell receptor beta chain was sequenced in a study of beta chain features in type 1 diabetes. Study findings and constraints: Among all four CD4+ subsets, Type 1 diabetes patients had TCRB CDR3s that were moderately but significantly shorter.

The whole isolated RNA underwent reverse transcription, so sequencing captured expressed TCRB transcripts. Method: immunoSEQ multiplex PCR; TCRdb's copy keeps in-frame clones and lacks some. The sample holds 11,000 to 15,000 clones, 65% seen once. Comments on this clone: Its specificity is not known.

This CDR3 has 14 residues. Trimming cost V 6 bases and J 1 base, with 10 bases left between them. CDR1 LNHDA and CDR2 SQIVND come from the germline V gene (reference sequence). The specimen was stem cell memory CD4+ T cells from blood. The TCR sequence derives from a woman aged 18-30 years with type 1 diabetes. This chain links TRBV19 with TRBJ2-1, with D unresolved. The CDR3 here is CASRDPGSYNEQFF. DNA for the CDR3: TGTGCCAGTAGAGACCCCGGGTCCTACAATGAGCAGTTCTTC.